The rows below give T cell receptor beta chains drawn from one sample of a study of blood T cell repertoires in COVID-19. Sequencing used immunoSEQ multiplex PCR; TCRdb keeps in-frame clones, though not all of them. The sample consists of 70,000 or so clones, 76% of them appearing once. The material sequenced was peripheral blood. The receptors were gathered from a man aged 60 to 69 with COVID-19, enrolled during active disease. Both conserved end residues are part of each CDR3. A D gene is named only where the DNA matches it firmly.

CDR3 DNA | CDR3 protein | D gene | J gene | CDR3 length | V gene
TGTGCCATCGGTGGCGGGGACGAGCAGTACTTC | CAIGGGDEQYF | NA | TRBJ2-7 | 11 | TRBV10-3
TGTGCCAGCAGCTTAAAGGGGGGCACAGATACGCAGTATTTT | CASSLKGGTDTQYF | NA | TRBJ2-3 | 14 | TRBV7-3
TGTGCCAGTAGTGAGGGACAGGGGGCGCCGAGAGGCTACACCTTC | CASSEGQGAPRGYTF | TRBD1 | TRBJ1-2 | 15 | TRBV19
TGCGCCAGCAGCCAAGAATGGACAGGGGGTCGGACCTACGAGCAGTACTTC | CASSQEWTGGRTYEQYF | TRBD1 | TRBJ2-7 | 17 | TRBV4-1
TGTGCCAGCAGCATGACGGGTGCGGGGGGGCGGTACGAGCAGTACTTC | CASSMTGAGGRYEQYF | TRBD2 | TRBJ2-7 | 16 | TRBV2
TGTGCCAGCAGCCCCCGGGACAGGGGGGCTGAAGCTTTCTTT | CASSPRDRGAEAFF | TRBD1 | TRBJ1-1 | 14 | TRBV7-9
TGTGCCAGCAGGCGGGAATCGGACAATGAGCAGTTCTTC | CASRRESDNEQFF | NA | TRBJ2-1 | 13 | TRBV2
TGTGCCAGCCGGATACAGGGGGCGGGTGAGCAGTACTTC | CASRIQGAGEQYF | TRBD1 | TRBJ2-7 | 13 | TRBV2
TGTGCCAGCAGTTCCGGACAGGGGGCTGGTCGGTATGGCTACACCTTC | CASSSGQGAGRYGYTF | TRBD1 | TRBJ1-2 | 16 | TRBV28
TGTGCCATCAGGGAAAATGTCCCGGGTGGATCAAATGAGCAGTTCTTC | CAIRENVPGGSNEQFF | NA | TRBJ2-1 | 16 | TRBV10-3
TGTGCCAGCAGTGAAGAGGAGGGAGGGCTTAATGAGCAGTTCTTC | CASSEEEGGLNEQFF | TRBD2 | TRBJ2-1 | 15 | TRBV6-1
TGTGCCACCTCAGGGGCTGGAAACACCATATATTTT | CATSGAGNTIYF | NA | TRBJ1-3 | 12 | TRBV10-3
TGCGCCAGCAGCTTGCTGGCTAGCGGGGCTCAAGAGACCCAGTACTTC | CASSLLASGAQETQYF | TRBD2 | TRBJ2-5 | 16 | TRBV5-1
TGCGCCAGCAGCTGGAATCAGGGTTCGGAGACCCAGTACTTC | CASSWNQGSETQYF | NA | TRBJ2-5 | 14 | TRBV5-1
TGTGCCAGCAGCCAATCAAGCGGGGGGCGTGAAGATACGCAGTATTTT | CASSQSSGGREDTQYF | TRBD2 | TRBJ2-3 | 16 | TRBV4-2
TGTGCCTGGAGTCGGGTACGGAGAAACACTGAAGCTTTCTTT | CAWSRVRRNTEAFF | NA | TRBJ1-1 | 14 | TRBV30